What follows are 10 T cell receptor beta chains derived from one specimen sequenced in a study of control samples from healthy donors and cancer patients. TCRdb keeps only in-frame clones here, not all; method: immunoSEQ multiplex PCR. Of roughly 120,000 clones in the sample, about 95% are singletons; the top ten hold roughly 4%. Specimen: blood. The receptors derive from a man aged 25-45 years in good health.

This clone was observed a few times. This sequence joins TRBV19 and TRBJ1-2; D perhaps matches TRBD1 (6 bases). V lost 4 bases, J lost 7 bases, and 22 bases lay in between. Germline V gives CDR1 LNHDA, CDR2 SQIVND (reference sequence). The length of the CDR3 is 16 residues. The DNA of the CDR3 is TGTGCCAGTAGTAAGAATCCGACAGGCTTCACATCTGGCTACACCTTC. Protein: CASSKNPTGFTSGYTF. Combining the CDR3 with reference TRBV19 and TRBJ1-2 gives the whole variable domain DGGITQSPKYLFRKEGQNVTLSCEQNLNHDAMYWYRQDPGQGLRLIYYSQIVNDFQKGDIAEGYSVSREKKESFPLTVTSAQKNPTAFYLCASSKNPTGFTSGYTFGSGTRLTVV.

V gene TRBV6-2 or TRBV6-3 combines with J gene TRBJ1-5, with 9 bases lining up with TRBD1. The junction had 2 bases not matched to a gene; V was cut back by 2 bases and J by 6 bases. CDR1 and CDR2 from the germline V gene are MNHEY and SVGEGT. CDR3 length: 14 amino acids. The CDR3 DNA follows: TGTGCCAGCAGTTACGGGACAGGGATTCAGCCCCAGCATTTT. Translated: CASSYGTGIQPQHF.

The CDR3 region has the DNA TGTGCCAGCAGCTTTGGGACAGCTGGAAACACCATATATTTT. Its translation is CASSFGTAGNTIYF. The chain employs TRBV5-6 and TRBJ1-3, with 7 bases lining up with TRBD1. The germline CDR1 and CDR2 sequences are SGHDT and YYEEEE. V lost 2 bases and J lost 2; bases outside the gene matches: 1. This CDR3 spans 14 amino acids.

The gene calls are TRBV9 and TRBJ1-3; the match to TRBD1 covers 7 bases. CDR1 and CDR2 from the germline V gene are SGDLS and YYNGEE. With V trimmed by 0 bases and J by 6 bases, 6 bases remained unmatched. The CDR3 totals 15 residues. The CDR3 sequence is CASSVGDRDENTIYF. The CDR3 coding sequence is TGTGCCAGCAGCGTAGGAGACAGGGACGAAAACACCATATATTTT.

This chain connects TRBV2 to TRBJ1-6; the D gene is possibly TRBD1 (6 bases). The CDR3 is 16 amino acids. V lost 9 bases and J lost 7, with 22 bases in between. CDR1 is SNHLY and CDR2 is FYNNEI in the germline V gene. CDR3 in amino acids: CARRNRSGQSNSPLHF. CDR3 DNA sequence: TGTGCCAGAAGGAACCGCTCGGGACAAAGCAATTCACCCCTCCACTTT.

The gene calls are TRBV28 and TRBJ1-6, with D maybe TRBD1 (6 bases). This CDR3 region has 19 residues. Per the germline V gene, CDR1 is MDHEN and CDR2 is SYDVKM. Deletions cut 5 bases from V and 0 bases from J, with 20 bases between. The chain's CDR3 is CASSLPTGRGSSYNSPLHF. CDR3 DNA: TGTGCCAGCAGTCTCCCGACAGGCCGGGGAAGCTCCTATAATTCACCCCTCCACTTT. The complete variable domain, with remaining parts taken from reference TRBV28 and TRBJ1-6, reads DVKVTQSSRYLVKRTGEKVFLECVQDMDHENMFWYRQDPGLGLRLIYFSYDVKMKEKGDIPEGYSVSREKKERFSLILESASTNQTSMYLCASSLPTGRGSSYNSPLHFGNGTRLTVT.

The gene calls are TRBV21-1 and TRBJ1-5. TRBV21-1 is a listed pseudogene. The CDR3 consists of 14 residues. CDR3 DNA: TGTGCCAGCGGAGGGGGTCCCATCAATCAGCCCCAGCATTTT. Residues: CASGGGPINQPQHF.

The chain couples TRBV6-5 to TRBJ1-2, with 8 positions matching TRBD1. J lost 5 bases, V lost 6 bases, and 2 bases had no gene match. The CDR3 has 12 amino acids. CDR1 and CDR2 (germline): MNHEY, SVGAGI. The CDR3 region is CASRDRGYGYTF. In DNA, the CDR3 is TGTGCCAGCAGAGACAGGGGATATGGCTACACCTTC.

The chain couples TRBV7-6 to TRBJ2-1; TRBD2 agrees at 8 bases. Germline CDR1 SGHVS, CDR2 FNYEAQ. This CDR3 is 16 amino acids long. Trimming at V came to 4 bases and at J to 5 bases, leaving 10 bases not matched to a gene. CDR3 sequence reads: CASSSFPGGVNNEQFF. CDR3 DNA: TGTGCCAGCAGCTCCTTTCCCGGGGGGGTTAACAATGAGCAGTTCTTC.

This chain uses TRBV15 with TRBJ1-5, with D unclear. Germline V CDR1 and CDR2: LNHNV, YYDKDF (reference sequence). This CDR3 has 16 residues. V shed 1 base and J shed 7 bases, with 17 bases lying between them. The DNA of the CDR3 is TGTGCCACCAGCAGAGGGGAGAAGGCGGTCGGACAGCCCCAGCATTTT. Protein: CATSRGEKAVGQPQHF.